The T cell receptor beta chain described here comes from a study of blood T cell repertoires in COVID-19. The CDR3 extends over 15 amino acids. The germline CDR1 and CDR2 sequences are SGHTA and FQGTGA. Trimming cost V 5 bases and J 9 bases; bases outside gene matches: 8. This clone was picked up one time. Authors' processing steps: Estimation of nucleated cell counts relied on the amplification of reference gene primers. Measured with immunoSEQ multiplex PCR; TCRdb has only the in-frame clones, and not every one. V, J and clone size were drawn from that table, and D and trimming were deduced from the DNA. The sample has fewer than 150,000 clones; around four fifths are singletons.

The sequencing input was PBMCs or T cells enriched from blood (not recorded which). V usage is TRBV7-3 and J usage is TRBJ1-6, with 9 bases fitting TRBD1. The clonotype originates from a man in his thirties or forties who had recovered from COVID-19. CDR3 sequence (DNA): TGTGCCAGCAGCCTTGGACAGGGGTTTGGTTCACCCCTCCACTTT. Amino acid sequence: CASSLGQGFGSPLHF.